These 15 T cell receptor beta chains were all obtained from the same sample, sequenced in a study of blood T cell repertoires in COVID-19. Some clones are missing from TCRdb's copy, which holds only in-frame ones; the method was immunoSEQ multiplex PCR. The table shows about 68,000 clones, with around 85% occurring only once. The source material was peripheral blood. These receptors originate from a man aged 50 to 59 with acute or convalescent COVID-19.

V gene TRBV7-9 combines with J gene TRBJ2-1, with TRBD1 matching over 8 bases. CDR1 SEHNR and CDR2 FQNEAQ come from the germline V gene (reference sequence). The CDR3 runs to 16 residues. The V gene end was trimmed by 2 bases and the J gene end by 8 bases; junction bases not matched to a gene: 11. The CDR3 region is CASSLPRTGLGDEQFF. The CDR3 bases are TGTGCCAGCAGCTTACCCAGGACAGGGTTGGGGGATGAGCAGTTCTTC.

The chain employs TRBV4-1 and TRBJ2-2; maybe TRBD2 (6 bases). Germline V gene sequence: CDR1 MGHRA, CDR2 YSYEKL. Between the trimmed V and J ends, which lost 0 bases and 3 bases, there was a span of 17 bases. The CDR3 spans 18 residues. The CDR3, as DNA: TGCGCCAGCAGCCAAGAGTCGGGAGTAGGGGTGGACACCGGGGAGCTGTTTTTT. This gives the protein CASSQESGVGVDTGELFF.

The V and J genes are TRBV7-9 and TRBJ2-6; D not certain. The ends were cut back, 5 bases at V and 4 bases at J, with 9 bases in the middle. This CDR3 spans 14 amino acids. CDR1 is SEHNR, CDR2 FQNEAQ, per germline (reference sequence). The CDR3 protein is CASSHAGGANVLTF. CDR3 in DNA: TGTGCCAGCAGCCACGCTGGCGGGGCCAACGTCCTGACTTTC.

This sequence joins TRBV7-7 and TRBJ2-1, with D unclear. Trimming cost V 5 bases and J 6 bases, with 11 bases left between them. In germline, CDR1 is SSHAT, CDR2 FNYEAQ (reference sequence). The CDR3 is 13 amino acids. CDR3 DNA: TGTGCCAGCAGCCCCGATTACAGCAATGAGCAGTTCTTC. It is translated as CASSPDYSNEQFF.

V and J are TRBV11-2 and TRBJ2-1; D is perhaps TRBD2 (6 bases). CDR1 and CDR2 (germline): SGHAT, FQNNGV. The CDR3 loop spans 13 amino acids. V was pared by 5 bases and J by 5 bases, with 10 bases between. The CDR3 coding sequence is TGTGCCAGCAGCGCGGGGTTTAACAATGAGCAGTTCTTC. Residues: CASSAGFNNEQFF.

V gene TRBV11-2 combines with J gene TRBJ1-2; possibly TRBD1 for D (6 bases). Deletions cut 1 base from V and 7 bases from J, with 7 bases between. The CDR3 is made up of 12 amino acids. Germline values: CDR1 SGHAT, CDR2 FQNNGV. CDR3 sequence (DNA): TGTGCCAGCAGCTTAGCACAGGGTGGCTACACCTTC. Amino acid sequence: CASSLAQGGYTF.

The V call is TRBV18, the J call TRBJ2-5; TRBD1 matches 8 bases. Germline lookup yields CDR1 KGHSH and CDR2 LQKENI. V gave up 6 bases and J gave up 4 bases; unmatched junction bases: 7. The CDR3 extends over 14 amino acids. The DNA for the CDR3 is TGTGCCAGCTCCCCCGGACAGGGCCGAGAGACCCAGTACTTC. Translation: CASSPGQGRETQYF.

The genes are TRBV5-4 and TRBJ2-7, with 14 bases fitting TRBD2. The V gene end was trimmed by 3 bases and the J gene end by 4 bases; junction bases not matched to a gene: 6. This CDR3 contains 16 residues. CDR1 and CDR2 from the germline V gene are SGHNT and YYREEE (reference sequence). The CDR3 reads CASSSGTSGGLYEQYV. The CDR3 nucleotides read TGTGCCAGCAGCTCCGGGACTAGCGGGGGCCTTTACGAGCAGTACGTC.

This clone has just a few counts. V and J are TRBV5-1 and TRBJ2-5; D call uncertain. This CDR3 is 13 amino acids long. V lost 0 bases to trimming and J lost 1 base, with 4 bases between them. Germline V gene sequence: CDR1 SGHRS, CDR2 YFSETQ. The CDR3 here is CASSLGPQETQYF. The CDR3 region has the DNA TGCGCCAGCAGCTTGGGGCCCCAAGAGACCCAGTACTTC.

The J gene is TRBJ2-1, the V gene TRBV7-2, with TRBD2 matching 12 bases. The trim removed 5 bases at V and 1 base at J, leaving 6 bases unmatched. Germline V gene sequence: CDR1 SGHTA, CDR2 FQGNSA. This CDR3 spans 17 amino acids. The CDR3: CASSPSSGGASYNEQFF. In DNA, the CDR3 is TGTGCCAGCAGCCCTTCTAGCGGGGGGGCTTCCTACAATGAGCAGTTCTTC.

The J gene is TRBJ1-2, the V gene TRBV11-2; tentatively, D is TRBD1 (6 bases). Germline lookup yields CDR1 SGHAT and CDR2 FQNNGV. V lost 5 bases and J lost 8, with 21 bases in between. CDR3 size: 15 residues. The CDR3 loop is CASSQDGQLSEGYTF. In DNA form, the CDR3 reads TGTGCCAGCAGCCAGGACGGACAGCTCTCAGAGGGCTACACCTTC.

The chain couples TRBV5-4 to TRBJ2-2; 11 bases align to TRBD2. From germline, CDR1 is SGHNT and CDR2 YYREEE (reference sequence). This CDR3 has 16 amino acids. J lost 1 base, V lost 4 bases, and 3 bases had no gene match. The CDR3 DNA sequence: TGTGCCAGCAGCAAGGGACTAGCGGTGAACACCGGGGAGCTGTTTTTT. This sequence encodes CASSKGLAVNTGELFF.

The rearrangement uses TRBV6-2 or TRBV6-3 and TRBJ2-1, with 8 bases aligning to TRBD2. The trim removed 5 bases at V and 6 bases at J, leaving 6 bases unmatched. From germline, CDR1 is MNHEY and CDR2 SVGEGT. CDR3 length: 14 amino acids. The CDR3 DNA is TGTGCCAGCAGTCATGGACTAGCCAGCAATGAGCAGTTCTTC. Translation: CASSHGLASNEQFF.

The chain links TRBV29-1 to TRBJ2-7, with TRBD1 matching 7 bases. The germline V gene has CDR1 SQVTM and CDR2 ANQGSEA. This CDR3 is built from 16 residues. J gave up 4 bases and V 4 bases, and 16 bases lay outside the gene matches. CDR3 protein: CSVVPRDETGWYEQYF. The CDR3 DNA follows: TGCAGCGTTGTTCCCCGCGACGAGACAGGGTGGTACGAGCAGTACTTC.

The gene calls are TRBV3-1 (or the pseudogene TRBV3-2) and TRBJ2-5, with 10 bases identical to TRBD2. The CDR3 extends over 15 amino acids. V shed 4 bases, J shed 4 bases, and the junction held 6 bases outside the gene matches. From germline, CDR1 is LGHDT and CDR2 YNNKEL (reference sequence). In DNA, the CDR3 is TGTGCCAGCAGCCCAGCGGGGGGGGCGGGAGAGACCCAGTACTTC. Translated: CASSPAGGAGETQYF.